A selection of T cell receptor beta chains follows, all from one sample in a study of blood T cell repertoires in COVID-19. Assay: immunoSEQ multiplex PCR; the TCRdb copy retains only in-frame clones and omits some. The sample has over 200,000 clones, 85% seen once. Sequencing was carried out using PBMCs or T cells enriched from blood (not recorded which). The receptors derive from a man aged 35-49 years who had recovered from COVID-19. Both conserved end residues are part of each CDR3. The order of the fields is V gene, J gene, D gene, clone size, CDR3 protein, CDR3 DNA. A D gene is named only where the DNA matches it firmly. Clone size is shown for a subset of rows, as once, few, many or a class of expanded clone.

v_gene: TRBV28
j_gene: TRBJ1-5
d_gene: -
abundance: -
CDR3aa: CASSLRSVQSAQHF
CDR3nt: TGTGCCAGCAGTTTACGGTCGGTCCAATCGGCCCAGCATTTT

v_gene: TRBV18
j_gene: TRBJ1-6
d_gene: TRBD1
abundance: -
CDR3aa: CASSPGQVDNSPLHF
CDR3nt: TGTGCCAGCTCACCGGGACAGGTCGATAATTCACCCCTCCACTTT

v_gene: TRBV13
j_gene: TRBJ1-1
d_gene: TRBD1
abundance: -
CDR3aa: CASSFYRGLNTEAFF
CDR3nt: TGTGCCAGCAGCTTTTACAGGGGCTTGAACACTGAAGCTTTCTTT

v_gene: TRBV27
j_gene: TRBJ2-1
d_gene: -
abundance: -
CDR3aa: CASGDGTARNEQFF
CDR3nt: TGTGCCAGCGGCGACGGGACTGCTAGGAATGAGCAGTTCTTC

v_gene: TRBV5-1
j_gene: TRBJ2-1
d_gene: TRBD2
abundance: -
CDR3aa: CASSQEGTSVGEQFF
CDR3nt: TGCGCCAGCAGCCAGGAGGGGACTAGCGTTGGTGAGCAGTTCTTC

v_gene: TRBV5-5
j_gene: TRBJ1-2
d_gene: TRBD1
abundance: few
CDR3aa: CASSLTGTASPYGYTF
CDR3nt: TGTGCCAGCAGCTTGACCGGGACAGCTAGCCCCTATGGCTACACCTTC

v_gene: TRBV2
j_gene: TRBJ1-1
d_gene: TRBD1
abundance: -
CDR3aa: CASNTGQAAPEAFF
CDR3nt: TGTGCCAGCAATACAGGACAGGCCGCCCCTGAAGCTTTCTTT

v_gene: TRBV5-6
j_gene: TRBJ1-5
d_gene: TRBD1
abundance: -
CDR3aa: CASSSRDRVGQPQHF
CDR3nt: TGTGCCAGCAGCTCCCGGGACAGGGTCGGGCAGCCCCAGCATTTT

v_gene: TRBV9
j_gene: TRBJ2-5
d_gene: -
abundance: -
CDR3aa: CASSLSPGDQETQYF
CDR3nt: TGTGCCAGCAGCTTATCCCCAGGCGACCAAGAGACCCAGTACTTC

v_gene: TRBV3-1/TRBV3-2
j_gene: TRBJ2-1
d_gene: -
abundance: -
CDR3aa: CASSQDGNEQFF
CDR3nt: TGTGCCAGCAGCCAAGACGGCAATGAGCAGTTCTTC

v_gene: TRBV19
j_gene: TRBJ2-1
d_gene: TRBD1
abundance: -
CDR3aa: CASNPGQGLNNEQFF
CDR3nt: TGTGCCAGTAATCCGGGACAGGGGCTTAACAATGAGCAGTTCTTC

v_gene: TRBV10-3
j_gene: TRBJ1-2
d_gene: -
abundance: -
CDR3aa: CAISEPVYGYTF
CDR3nt: TGTGCCATCAGTGAGCCGGTCTATGGCTACACCTTC

v_gene: TRBV28
j_gene: TRBJ1-2
d_gene: TRBD1
abundance: -
CDR3aa: CASSITPTGDGYTF
CDR3nt: TGTGCCAGCAGCATTACCCCGACAGGGGATGGCTACACCTTC

v_gene: TRBV24-1
j_gene: TRBJ2-7
d_gene: TRBD1
abundance: few
CDR3aa: CATSDSGQGETYEQYF
CDR3nt: TGTGCCACCAGTGATTCGGGACAGGGGGAAACCTACGAGCAGTACTTC

v_gene: TRBV18
j_gene: TRBJ2-7
d_gene: TRBD1
abundance: -
CDR3aa: CASSPGGQGLGEQYF
CDR3nt: TGTGCCAGCTCCCCCGGTGGACAGGGACTCGGCGAGCAGTACTTC

v_gene: TRBV14
j_gene: TRBJ1-2
d_gene: -
abundance: -
CDR3aa: CASSQGSFSGYGYTF
CDR3nt: TGTGCCAGCAGCCAAGGTTCCTTTTCCGGCTATGGCTACACCTTC

v_gene: TRBV11-2
j_gene: TRBJ2-3
d_gene: -
abundance: -
CDR3aa: CASSLRGWSLSTDTQYF
CDR3nt: TGTGCCAGCAGCTTACGGGGATGGAGCCTAAGCACAGATACGCAGTATTTT

v_gene: TRBV7-2
j_gene: TRBJ2-3
d_gene: -
abundance: -
CDR3aa: CASSYGGDTQYF
CDR3nt: TGTGCCAGCAGCTACGGTGGAGATACGCAGTATTTT

v_gene: TRBV6-6
j_gene: TRBJ1-5
d_gene: TRBD1
abundance: -
CDR3aa: CASSPGTAAIGSNQPQHF
CDR3nt: TGTGCCAGCAGTCCCGGGACAGCTGCCATTGGGAGCAATCAGCCCCAGCATTTT

v_gene: TRBV10-3
j_gene: TRBJ2-1
d_gene: TRBD1
abundance: -
CDR3aa: CAISPTGDLNEQFF
CDR3nt: TGTGCCATCAGTCCGACAGGGGATCTGAATGAGCAGTTCTTC

v_gene: TRBV28
j_gene: TRBJ1-3
d_gene: -
abundance: -
CDR3aa: CASSFHRAETGNTIYF
CDR3nt: TGTGCCAGCAGTTTTCACAGGGCCGAGACTGGAAACACCATATATTTT

v_gene: TRBV5-1
j_gene: TRBJ2-3
d_gene: -
abundance: -
CDR3aa: CASSPTQGADTQYF
CDR3nt: TGCGCCAGCAGCCCCACACAGGGTGCAGATACGCAGTATTTT

v_gene: TRBV19
j_gene: TRBJ1-2
d_gene: TRBD1
abundance: -
CDR3aa: CASTHRGHPYGYTF
CDR3nt: TGTGCCAGTACCCACAGGGGGCATCCCTATGGCTACACCTTC

v_gene: TRBV11-2
j_gene: TRBJ1-1
d_gene: TRBD1
abundance: few
CDR3aa: CASTTGTGRKSTEAFF
CDR3nt: TGTGCCAGCACTACCGGGACAGGGAGGAAAAGCACTGAAGCTTTCTTT

v_gene: TRBV7-3
j_gene: TRBJ2-3
d_gene: -
abundance: -
CDR3aa: CASSLSPGVADTQYF
CDR3nt: TGTGCCAGCAGCTTATCGCCGGGAGTGGCAGATACGCAGTATTTT

v_gene: TRBV6-5
j_gene: TRBJ1-6
d_gene: -
abundance: -
CDR3aa: CASGALSNPLHF
CDR3nt: TGTGCCAGCGGAGCACTTAGTAACCCCCTCCACTTT

v_gene: TRBV3-1/TRBV3-2
j_gene: TRBJ1-1
d_gene: -
abundance: -
CDR3aa: CASSQESWAEAFF
CDR3nt: TGTGCCAGCAGCCAAGAATCTTGGGCCGAAGCTTTCTTT